Listed below are T cell receptor beta chains from one sample, sequenced in a study of graft-versus-host responses after intestinal transplantation. Their antigen targets remain unknown. Profiled with immunoSEQ multiplex PCR; TCRdb holds only in-frame clones, not every one. The sample has 150,000 or so clones; 80% to 95% are singletons. Sample: unstimulated CD4+ T cells sorted from spleen or lymph node cells, taken before intestinal transplant. Receptors were obtained from a human donor who received an intestinal transplant. Each CDR3 is given with its conserved first and last residue. The D gene is left open where the match is weak. Clone size appears in some rows only: once, few, many, or a class for an expanded clone.

v_gene	d_gene	abundance	j_gene	CDR3aa	CDR3nt
TRBV5-1	TRBD1	NA	TRBJ1-5	CASSLTGGSNQPQHF	TGCGCCAGCAGCTTGACAGGGGGGAGCAATCAGCCCCAGCATTTT
TRBV29-1	NA	few	TRBJ1-2	CSVLRVGDYGYTF	TGCAGCGTCCTTAGGGTTGGGGACTATGGCTACACCTTC
TRBV28	NA	NA	TRBJ1-1	CASSSIGEMNTEAFF	TGTGCCAGCAGTTCAATCGGAGAGATGAACACTGAAGCTTTCTTT
TRBV10-3	NA	NA	TRBJ1-1	CAISESRGTEAFF	TGTGCCATCAGTGAGTCGAGGGGGACTGAAGCTTTCTTT
TRBV11-2	TRBD1	NA	TRBJ2-5	CASSPGTGYQETQYF	TGTGCCAGCAGCCCCGGGACAGGGTACCAAGAGACCCAGTACTTC
TRBV15	TRBD1	NA	TRBJ1-2	CATSRRQGYGYTF	TGTGCCACCAGCAGGAGACAGGGCTATGGCTACACCTTC
TRBV11-3	NA	NA	TRBJ2-3	CASSLDLGDTQYF	TGTGCCAGCAGCTTAGATCTTGGAGATACGCAGTATTTT
TRBV6-6	TRBD2	NA	TRBJ2-5	CASRVAGGNIETQYF	TGTGCCAGCAGAGTAGCGGGAGGCAATATAGAGACCCAGTACTTC
TRBV12-5	NA	NA	TRBJ2-5	CASGPGLNQETQYF	TGTGCTAGTGGTCCCGGACTCAATCAAGAGACCCAGTACTTC
TRBV5-6	TRBD1	once	TRBJ2-7	CASSLGQGVFYEQYF	TGTGCCAGCAGCTTGGGACAGGGGGTCTTCTACGAGCAGTACTTC
TRBV5-6	NA	NA	TRBJ1-4	CASSLELSPNEKLFF	TGTGCCAGCAGCTTGGAGCTCTCCCCTAATGAAAAACTGTTTTTT
TRBV6-5	TRBD1	NA	TRBJ1-2	CASSYTGVNYGYTF	TGTGCCAGCAGTTACACAGGGGTGAACTATGGCTACACCTTC
TRBV6-6	NA	NA	TRBJ1-1	CASSYLTGVGNTEAFF	TGTGCCAGCAGTTACTTAACCGGCGTAGGGAACACTGAAGCTTTCTTT
TRBV27	TRBD1	NA	TRBJ1-6	CASSPLIGTGDNSPLHF	TGTGCCAGCAGTCCTCTAATTGGGACAGGGGATAATTCACCCCTCCACTTT
TRBV7-7	NA	NA	TRBJ2-3	CASSRNSRTTDTQYF	TGTGCTAGCAGCCGTAACAGCCGAACCACAGATACGCAGTATTTT
TRBV7-2	NA	NA	TRBJ2-3	CASSLARGTDTQYF	TGTGCCAGCAGCTTAGCGCGGGGCACAGATACGCAGTATTTT
TRBV28	NA	once	TRBJ2-1	CASSPGGRYNEQFF	TGTGCCAGCAGCCCTGGGGGGAGGTACAATGAGCAGTTCTTC
TRBV28	TRBD2	NA	TRBJ2-2	CASSSRLAGPLGELFF	TGTGCCAGCAGTTCCCGATTAGCGGGCCCCTTAGGGGAGCTGTTTTTT
TRBV5-4	NA	NA	TRBJ2-7	CASSFGWESEQYF	TGTGCCAGCAGCTTTGGGTGGGAGTCCGAGCAGTACTTC
TRBV2	TRBD1	NA	TRBJ2-7	CASTAKAGGEAYEQYF	TGTGCCAGCACCGCTAAGGCAGGGGGCGAGGCCTACGAGCAGTACTTC
TRBV9	NA	NA	TRBJ2-3	CASSLGPTDTQYF	TGTGCCAGCAGCCTCGGACCCACAGATACGCAGTATTTT
TRBV14	NA	NA	TRBJ1-5	CASSQETLRSNQPQHF	TGTGCCAGCAGCCAAGAAACGCTTAGGAGCAATCAGCCCCAGCATTTT
TRBV4-1	TRBD1	NA	TRBJ2-7	CASSRSTGSYEQYF	TGCGCCAGCAGCCGGTCGACAGGGTCCTACGAGCAGTACTTC
TRBV11-2	NA	NA	TRBJ2-7	CASSPAAMYEQYF	TGTGCCAGCAGCCCGGCTGCCATGTACGAGCAGTACTTC
TRBV19	NA	NA	TRBJ2-7	CASSISWAISSYEQYF	TGTGCCAGTAGTATATCGTGGGCGATAAGCTCCTACGAGCAGTACTTC
TRBV30	NA	NA	TRBJ1-4	CAWIREKCSWEKLFF	TGTGCCTGGATTCGAGAAAAGTGTAGTTGGGAAAAACTGTTTTTT
TRBV6-1	NA	NA	TRBJ2-4	CASSEGAGQYF	TGTGCCAGCAGTGAAGGGGCGGGCCAGTACTTC
TRBV18	NA	NA	TRBJ1-6	CASSPREENSPLHF	TGTGCCAGCTCACCCAGGGAGGAAAATTCACCCCTCCACTTT